One sample yielded the 10 T cell receptor beta chains listed below, sequenced in a study of cytomegalovirus exposure and HLA in healthy donors (dated by TCRdb to 2016 to 2017). Libraries came from the immunoSEQ multiplex PCR assay. A mixture of 60 forward primers for TCR Vbeta segments and 13 reverse primers for TCR Jbeta segments was used in the multiplex PCR. TCRdb stores this immuneACCESS table with in-frame sequences only. Part of the clones is absent; in the studies checked, under half of the shortfall reflects unresolved V genes, and no reason is known for the rest. The sample table records about 110,000 clones; around 75% of these occur just once. The top ten constitute nearly 0.9% of the sample. The sequenced sample consisted of PBMCs. These receptor sequences come from a woman in her thirties in good health and CMV-seronegative.

The gene calls are TRBV5-6 and TRBJ1-6; tentatively, D is TRBD1 (5 bases). The V and J ends lost 2 bases and 12 bases respectively, with 15 bases between them. This CDR3 is 14 amino acids long. Germline CDR1 SGHDT, CDR2 YYEEEE. The CDR3 bases are TGTGCCAGCAGCTTCCAGGGAGGGCGGCAACCCCTCCACTTT. Amino acids: CASSFQGGRQPLHF.

This rearrangement joins TRBV14 to TRBJ1-1, with TRBD1 as a possible D gene (6 bases). Trimming took off 2 bases at V and 6 bases at J, with 10 bases between the two ends. The CDR3 sequence is 13 residues long. CDR1 and CDR2 from the germline V gene are SGHDN and FVKESK. The CDR3 DNA reads as TGTGCCAGCAGCCAATGGGAGGGGGCTGAAGCTTTCTTT. This sequence encodes CASSQWEGAEAFF. The whole variable domain, remainder taken from reference TRBV14 and TRBJ1-1, is EAGVTQFPSHSVIEKGQTVTLRCDPISGHDNLYWYRRVMGKEIKFLLHFVKESKQDESGMPNNRFLAERTGGTYSTLKVQPAELEDSGVYFCASSQWEGAEAFFGQGTRLTVV.

The rearrangement links TRBV5-1 to TRBJ1-6; 9 nucleotides line up with TRBD1. CDR3 length: 16 residues. V lost 4 bases to trimming and J lost 8 bases; unmatched junction nucleotides: 10. Germline-derived CDR1 and CDR2 are SGHRS and YFSETQ. In DNA form, the CDR3 reads TGCGCCAGCAGCCTCGGGACAGGGATGGGTTATTCACCCCTCCACTTT. Translation gives CASSLGTGMGYSPLHF.

The V call is TRBV7-6, the J call TRBJ2-5; a possible D gene is TRBD1 (6 bases). V lost 5 bases to trimming and J lost 5 bases, with 18 bases between them. This CDR3 has 15 residues. Germline loops: CDR1 SGHVS, CDR2 FNYEAQ. As DNA, the CDR3 is TGTGCCAGCAGCCCTCCCCCCAGGGGCGTGGAGACCCAGTACTTC. Translated: CASSPPPRGVETQYF.

The chain has TRBV6-5 and TRBJ2-7; D perhaps matches TRBD2 (5 bases). Germline V gene sequence: CDR1 MNHEY, CDR2 SVGAGI. This CDR3 contains 14 residues. Trimming took off 6 bases at V and 3 bases at J, with 15 bases between the two ends. The CDR3, as DNA: TGTGCCAGCAGCCTCTCGACGGGATACTACGAGCAGTACTTC. It yields the protein CASSLSTGYYEQYF.

This clone was detected only a few times. The V call is TRBV30, the J call TRBJ1-2; 10 bases align to TRBD1. The CDR3 contains 13 residues. Germline V gene sequence: CDR1 GTSNPN, CDR2 SVGIG (reference sequence). The trim removed 3 bases at V and 4 bases at J, leaving 2 bases unmatched. DNA for the CDR3: TGTGCCTGGAGACGGGACAGGGGCTATGGCTACACCTTC. Its protein is CAWRRDRGYGYTF.

The table lists this clone with a few counts. This rearrangement joins TRBV10-1 to TRBJ2-2, with D uncertain. The CDR3 is made up of 14 amino acids. CDR1 is WNHNN and CDR2 is SYGVQD in the germline V gene (reference sequence). The V end lost 4 bases, the J end lost 4 bases, and 10 bases lay between the germline ends. The CDR3 DNA reads TGCGCCAGCAGTGCTTCTTACTCCACCGGGGAGCTGTTTTTT. Residues: CASSASYSTGELFF.

The genes are TRBV10-3 and TRBJ2-3, with TRBD2 matching over 14 bases. CDR3 length: 14 residues. Germline CDR1 is ENHRY and CDR2 is SYGVKD. Germline trimming cut 10 bases from V and 4 bases from J; bases unmatched to any gene: 4. CDR3 sequence (DNA): TGTGCCACCTGGACTAGCGGGAGGCCAGATACGCAGTATTTT. It encodes CATWTSGRPDTQYF.

The rearrangement joins TRBV6-4 to TRBJ2-2; 11 bases line up with TRBD2. V was pared by 2 bases and J by 4 bases, with 6 bases of the junction left unmatched. The CDR3 is 17 residues long. Germline assignment: CDR1 MRHNA and CDR2 SNTAGT. The CDR3, as DNA: TGTGCCAGCAGTGACCCGATAGCGGGGGGGCGCACCGGGGAGCTGTTTTTT. This codes for CASSDPIAGGRTGELFF.

This clone was seen once. V usage is TRBV2 and J usage is TRBJ1-1, with TRBD1 matching over 8 bases. Germline loops: CDR1 SNHLY, CDR2 FYNNEI. The CDR3 runs to 14 residues. J lost 4 bases, V lost 7 bases, and 8 bases had no gene match. CDR3 residues: CASKIGGTGTEAFF. In nucleotides, the CDR3 is TGTGCCAGCAAGATAGGAGGGACAGGCACTGAAGCTTTCTTT. The variable domain in full, completed from reference TRBV2 and TRBJ1-1, reads EPEVTQTPSHQVTQMGQEVILRCVPISNHLYFYWYRQILGQKVEFLVSFYNNEISEKSEIFDDQFSVERPDGSNFTLKIRSTKLEDSAMYFCASKIGGTGTEAFFGQGTRLTVV.